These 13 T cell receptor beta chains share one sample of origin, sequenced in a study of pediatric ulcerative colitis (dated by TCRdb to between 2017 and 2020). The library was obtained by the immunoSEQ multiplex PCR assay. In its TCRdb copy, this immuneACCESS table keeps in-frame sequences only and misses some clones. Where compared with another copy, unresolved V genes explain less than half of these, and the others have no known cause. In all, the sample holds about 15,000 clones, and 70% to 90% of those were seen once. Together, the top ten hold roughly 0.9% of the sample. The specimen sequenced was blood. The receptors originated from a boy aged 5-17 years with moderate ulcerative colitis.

CDR3 nucleotides: TGTGCCAGCAGCCCGCGACAGGGTACGGCTTTCTTT. This encodes CASSPRQGTAFF. This rearrangement joins TRBV7-6 to TRBJ1-1; 7 nucleotides align to TRBD1. V dropped 5 bases and J dropped 11; count of bases not matched to a gene: 8. Germline lookup yields CDR1 SGHVS and CDR2 FNYEAQ. This CDR3 has 12 residues.

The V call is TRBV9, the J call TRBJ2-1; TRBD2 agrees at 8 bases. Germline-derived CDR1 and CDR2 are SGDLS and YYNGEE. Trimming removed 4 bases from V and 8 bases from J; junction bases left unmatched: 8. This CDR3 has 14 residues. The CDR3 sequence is CASSFSGAGDEQFF. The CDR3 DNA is TGTGCCAGCAGCTTCTCGGGAGCGGGAGATGAGCAGTTCTTC.

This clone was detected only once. In nucleotides, the CDR3 is TGTGCCAGTGGCGGTCTCCCCGGGGAGCTGTTTTTT. Its protein is CASGGLPGELFF. The rearrangement joins TRBV10-3 to TRBJ2-2; D remains unclear. The CDR3 is 12 residues long. The germline V gene has CDR1 ENHRY and CDR2 SYGVKD. Trimming removed 10 bases at V and 6 bases at J, with 12 bases between.

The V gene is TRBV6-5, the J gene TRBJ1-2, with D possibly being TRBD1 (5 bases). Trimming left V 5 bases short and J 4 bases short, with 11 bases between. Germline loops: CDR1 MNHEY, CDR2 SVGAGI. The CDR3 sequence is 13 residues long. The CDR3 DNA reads TGTGCCAGCAGTCACCCTGGGGGCTATGGCTACACCTTC. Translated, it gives CASSHPGGYGYTF.

This CDR3 is CASSITGGTEAFF. CDR3 DNA: TGTGCCAGCAGTATCACAGGGGGCACTGAAGCTTTCTTT. The J gene is TRBJ1-1, the V gene TRBV28, with 8 bases fitting TRBD1. This CDR3 contains 13 residues. Germline V CDR1 and CDR2: MDHEN, SYDVKM. With V trimmed by 5 bases and J by 4 bases, 3 bases remained unmatched. Looking up the rest from reference TRBV28 and TRBJ1-1 gives the full variable domain: DVKVTQSSRYLVKRTGEKVFLECVQDMDHENMFWYRQDPGLGLRLIYFSYDVKMKEKGDIPEGYSVSREKKERFSLILESASTNQTSMYLCASSITGGTEAFFGQGTRLTVV.

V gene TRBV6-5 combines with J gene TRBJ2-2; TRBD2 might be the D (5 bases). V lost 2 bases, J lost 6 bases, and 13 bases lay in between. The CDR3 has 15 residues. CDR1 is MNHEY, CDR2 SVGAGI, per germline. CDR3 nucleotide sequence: TGTGCCAGCAGTTACGCGGGTAGACCCGCCGGGGAGCTGTTTTTT. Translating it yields CASSYAGRPAGELFF.

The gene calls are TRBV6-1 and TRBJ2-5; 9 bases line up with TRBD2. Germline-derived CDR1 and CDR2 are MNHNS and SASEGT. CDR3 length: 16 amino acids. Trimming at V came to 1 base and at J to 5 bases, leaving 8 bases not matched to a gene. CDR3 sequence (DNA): TGTGCCAGCAGTGAAGTAGGGCTAGCGGGATACGAGACCCAGTACTTC. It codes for CASSEVGLAGYETQYF.

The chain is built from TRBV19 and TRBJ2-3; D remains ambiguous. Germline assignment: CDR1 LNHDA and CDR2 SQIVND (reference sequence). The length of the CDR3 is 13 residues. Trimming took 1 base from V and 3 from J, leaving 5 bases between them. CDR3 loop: CASSIVETDTQYF. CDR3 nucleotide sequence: TGTGCCAGTAGTATAGTAGAGACAGATACGCAGTATTTT.

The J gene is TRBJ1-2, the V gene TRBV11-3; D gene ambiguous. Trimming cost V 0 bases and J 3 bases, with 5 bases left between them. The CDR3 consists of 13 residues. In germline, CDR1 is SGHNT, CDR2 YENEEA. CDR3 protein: CASSLEGHYGYTF. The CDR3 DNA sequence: TGTGCCAGCAGCTTAGAAGGTCACTATGGCTACACCTTC.

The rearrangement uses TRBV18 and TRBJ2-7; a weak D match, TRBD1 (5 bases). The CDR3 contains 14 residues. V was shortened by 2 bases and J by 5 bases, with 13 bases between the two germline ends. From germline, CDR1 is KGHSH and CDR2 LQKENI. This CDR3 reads CASSPAAGFHEQYF. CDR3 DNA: TGTGCCAGCTCACCAGCGGCAGGGTTCCACGAGCAGTACTTC. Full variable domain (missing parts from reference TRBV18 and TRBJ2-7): NAGVMQNPRHLVRRRGQEARLRCSPMKGHSHVYWYRQLPEEGLKFMVYLQKENIIDESGMPKERFSAEFPKEGPSILRIQQVVRGDSAAYFCASSPAAGFHEQYFGPGTRLTVT.

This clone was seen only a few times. CDR3 loop: CASSWDRRELFF. For the CDR3, the DNA is TGTGCCAGCAGCTGGGACCGCAGGGAACTGTTTTTT. The genes are TRBV7-9 and TRBJ1-4; perhaps TRBD1 as D (5 bases). Germline loops: CDR1 SEHNR, CDR2 FQNEAQ (reference sequence). This CDR3 region has 12 residues. The V and J ends lost 4 bases and 12 bases respectively, with 12 bases between them.

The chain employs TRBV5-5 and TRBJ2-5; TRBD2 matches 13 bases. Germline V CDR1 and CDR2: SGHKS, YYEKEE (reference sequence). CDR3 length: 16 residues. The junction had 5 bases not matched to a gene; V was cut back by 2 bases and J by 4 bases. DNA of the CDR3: TGTGCCAGCAGCTTAGGACTAGCGGGGGAGGGAGAGACCCAGTACTTC. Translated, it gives CASSLGLAGEGETQYF.

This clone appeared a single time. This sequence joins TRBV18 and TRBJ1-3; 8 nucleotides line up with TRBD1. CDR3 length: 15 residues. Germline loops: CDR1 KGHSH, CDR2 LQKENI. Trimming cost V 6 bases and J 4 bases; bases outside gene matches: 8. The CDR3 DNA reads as TGTGCCAGCTCCCCTATCAGGGGGCCCGGAAACACCATATATTTT. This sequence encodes CASSPIRGPGNTIYF. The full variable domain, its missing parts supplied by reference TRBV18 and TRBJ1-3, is NAGVMQNPRHLVRRRGQEARLRCSPMKGHSHVYWYRQLPEEGLKFMVYLQKENIIDESGMPKERFSAEFPKEGPSILRIQQVVRGDSAAYFCASSPIRGPGNTIYFGEGSWLTVV.